The T cell receptor beta chain under discussion was sequenced for a study of identical twins. There are 16 residues in the CDR3. V gave up 4 bases and J gave up 2 bases; unmatched junction bases: 7. Germline V gives CDR1 LGHNA, CDR2 YNFKEQ. This clonotype was counted between two and nine times. Its antigen remains unknown. A single record per CDR3 protein comes from TCRdb applying MiXCR to the 5' RACE reads. The profile shows 1.5 million to 2 million distinct CDR3 sequences, under 35% of them singletons. Study-wide results and caveats: Analyses of zero insertions could be partly confounded by invariant MAIT and iNKT cells. Fewer insertions marked abundant cord blood beta clonotypes; young adult naive trended weakly, memory not at all.

The sequenced sample was cord blood. This sequence joins TRBV4-2 and TRBJ2-5, with 10 bases matching TRBD2. This TCR came from a newborn girl in good health. CDR3 protein: CASSRRLAGDQETQYF. DNA for the CDR3: TGTGCCAGCAGCCGGCGGCTAGCGGGAGATCAAGAGACCCAGTACTTC.